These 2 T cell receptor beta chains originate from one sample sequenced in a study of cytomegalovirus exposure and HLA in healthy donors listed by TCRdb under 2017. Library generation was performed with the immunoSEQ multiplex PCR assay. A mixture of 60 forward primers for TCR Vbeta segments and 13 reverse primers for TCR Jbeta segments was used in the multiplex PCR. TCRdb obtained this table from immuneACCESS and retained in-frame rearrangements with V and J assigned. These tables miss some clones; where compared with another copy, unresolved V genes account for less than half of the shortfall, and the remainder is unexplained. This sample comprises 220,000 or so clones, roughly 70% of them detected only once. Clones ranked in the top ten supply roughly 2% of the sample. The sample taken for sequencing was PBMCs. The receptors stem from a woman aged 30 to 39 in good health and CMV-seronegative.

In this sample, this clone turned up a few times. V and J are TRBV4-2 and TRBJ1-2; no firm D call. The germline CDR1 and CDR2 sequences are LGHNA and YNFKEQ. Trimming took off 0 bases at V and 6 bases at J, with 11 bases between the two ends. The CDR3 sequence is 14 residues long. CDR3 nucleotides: TGTGCCAGCAGCCAAGATGGAGGTACTAATGGCTACACCTTC. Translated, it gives CASSQDGGTNGYTF.

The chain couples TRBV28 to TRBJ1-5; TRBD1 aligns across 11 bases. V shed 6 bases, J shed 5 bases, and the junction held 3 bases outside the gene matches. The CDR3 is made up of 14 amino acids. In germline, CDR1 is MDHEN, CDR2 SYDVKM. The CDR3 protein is CASRGQGVDQPQHF. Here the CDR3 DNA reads TGTGCCAGCAGGGGACAGGGGGTCGATCAGCCCCAGCATTTT. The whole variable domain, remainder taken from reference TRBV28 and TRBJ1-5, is DVKVTQSSRYLVKRTGEKVFLECVQDMDHENMFWYRQDPGLGLRLIYFSYDVKMKEKGDIPEGYSVSREKKERFSLILESASTNQTSMYLCASRGQGVDQPQHFGDGTRLSIL.